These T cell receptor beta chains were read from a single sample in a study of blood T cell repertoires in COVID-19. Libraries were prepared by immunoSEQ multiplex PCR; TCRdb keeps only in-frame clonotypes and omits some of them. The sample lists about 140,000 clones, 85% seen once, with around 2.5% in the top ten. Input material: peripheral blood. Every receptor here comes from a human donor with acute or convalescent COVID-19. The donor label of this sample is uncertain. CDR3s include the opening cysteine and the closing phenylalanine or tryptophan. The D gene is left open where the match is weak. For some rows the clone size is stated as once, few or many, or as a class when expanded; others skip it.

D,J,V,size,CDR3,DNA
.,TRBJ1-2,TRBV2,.,CASGGVGYGYTF,TGTGCCAGCGGGGGGGTGGGCTATGGCTACACCTTC
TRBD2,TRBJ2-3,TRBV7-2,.,CASSQLVTLAGGMDTQYF,TGTGCCAGCAGCCAATTGGTGACTCTAGCGGGAGGGATGGATACGCAGTATTTT
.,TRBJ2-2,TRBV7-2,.,CASSPSLRTGELFF,TGTGCCAGCAGCCCCTCACTTAGAACCGGGGAGCTGTTTTTT
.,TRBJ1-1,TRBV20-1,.,CSAFRNTEAFF,TGCAGTGCGTTCAGGAACACTGAAGCTTTCTTT
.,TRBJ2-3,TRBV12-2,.,CASRLATGGGLSTDTQYF,TGTGCAAGTCGCTTAGCGACAGGGGGGGGACTTAGCACAGATACGCAGTATTTT
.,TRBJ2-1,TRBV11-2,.,CASSARTGDDNEQFF,TGTGCCAGCAGCGCCCGAACGGGAGATGACAATGAGCAGTTCTTC
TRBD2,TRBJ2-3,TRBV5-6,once,CAGGLAGLEDTQYF,TGTGCCGGGGGACTAGCGGGATTGGAAGATACGCAGTATTTT
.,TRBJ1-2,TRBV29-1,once,CSVEDGGFYGYTF,TGCAGCGTTGAAGATGGGGGCTTCTATGGCTACACCTTC
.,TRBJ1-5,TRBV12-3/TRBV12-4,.,CASSSPPGSQHF,TGTGCCAGCAGTTCGCCTCCGGGGTCCCAGCATTTT
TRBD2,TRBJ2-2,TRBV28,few,CASSWPPAGDTGELFF,TGTGCCAGCAGTTGGCCCCCAGCGGGGGACACCGGGGAGCTGTTTTTT
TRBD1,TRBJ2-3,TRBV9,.,CASSVRGQKGTDTQYF,TGTGCCAGCAGCGTGAGGGGACAGAAGGGCACAGATACGCAGTATTTT
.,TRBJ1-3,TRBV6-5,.,CASSSGTQSSGNTIYF,TGTGCCAGCAGTTCCGGGACACAGAGCTCTGGAAACACCATATATTTT
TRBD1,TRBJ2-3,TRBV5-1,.,CASSLGGTGADTQYF,TGCGCCAGCAGCTTGGGTGGGACAGGGGCAGATACGCAGTATTTT
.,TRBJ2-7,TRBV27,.,CASSRGGYYEQYF,TGTGCCAGCAGCCGGGGTGGTTACTACGAGCAGTACTTC
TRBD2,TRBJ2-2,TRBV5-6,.,CASRKTSGSRTTGELFF,TGTGCCAGCAGGAAGACTAGCGGGAGCAGGACCACCGGGGAGCTGTTTTTT
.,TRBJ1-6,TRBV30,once,CAWSGPGSYNSPLHF,TGTGCCTGGAGCGGCCCAGGCAGTTATAATTCACCCCTCCACTTT
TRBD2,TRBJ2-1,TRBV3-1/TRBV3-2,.,CASSQDEGGALLQFF,TGTGCCAGCAGCCAAGACGAGGGAGGGGCCTTATTGCAGTTCTTC
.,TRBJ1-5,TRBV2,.,CASTQTDTNQPQHF,TGTGCCAGCACTCAGACAGACACTAATCAGCCCCAGCATTTT
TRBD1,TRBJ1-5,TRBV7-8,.,CASSLVVGTVNSNQPQHF,TGTGCCAGCAGCTTAGTAGTGGGGACAGTTAATAGCAATCAGCCCCAGCATTTT
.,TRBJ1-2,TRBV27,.,CASSLWGGNYGYTF,TGTGCCAGCAGTTTATGGGGGGGGAACTATGGCTACACCTTC
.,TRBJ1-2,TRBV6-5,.,CASRNSGVIVYGYTF,TGTGCCAGCAGGAATTCAGGGGTAATCGTCTATGGCTACACCTTC
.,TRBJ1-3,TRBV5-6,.,CASSRLSPRSGNTIYF,TGTGCCAGCAGCCGCCTGAGCCCCCGGTCGGGAAACACCATATATTTT
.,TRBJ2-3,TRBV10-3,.,CAITSGEGDTQYF,TGTGCCATCACTTCGGGGGAAGGAGATACGCAGTATTTT
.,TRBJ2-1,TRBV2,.,CASSERERGRGEQFF,TGTGCCAGCAGTGAACGGGAGAGGGGGCGTGGTGAGCAGTTCTTC
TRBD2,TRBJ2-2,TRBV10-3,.,CATTAREISGELFF,TGTGCCACGACAGCGCGGGAGATTTCCGGGGAGCTGTTTTTT
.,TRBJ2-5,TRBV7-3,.,CASSRGGSAETQYF,TGTGCCAGCAGCCGCGGGGGCTCGGCGGAGACCCAGTACTTC
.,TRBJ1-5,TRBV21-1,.,CASSRVGQKFSNQPQHF,TGTGCCAGCAGCAGGGTTGGGCAGAAGTTTAGCAATCAGCCCCAGCATTTT
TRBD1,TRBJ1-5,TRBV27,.,CASRAADRVLNQPQHF,TGTGCCAGCAGGGCCGCAGACAGGGTTCTGAATCAGCCCCAGCATTTT
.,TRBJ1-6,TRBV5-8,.,CASSFPGGRSPLHF,TGTGCCAGCAGCTTCCCCGGGGGTCGTTCACCCCTCCACTTT
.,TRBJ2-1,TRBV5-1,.,CASSLSGYQFF,TGCGCCAGCAGCTTGTCGGGTTACCAGTTCTTC
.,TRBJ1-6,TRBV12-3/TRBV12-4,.,CASSLDSNSPLHF,TGTGCCAGCAGTTTGGACAGCAATTCACCCCTCCACTTT
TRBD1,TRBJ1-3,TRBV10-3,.,CAISDGTANSGNTIYF,TGTGCCATCAGTGACGGGACAGCGAACTCTGGAAACACCATATATTTT
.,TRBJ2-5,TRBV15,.,CATSRGLGAGETQYF,TGTGCCACCAGCAGAGGATTGGGGGCCGGAGAGACCCAGTACTTC